The 11 T cell receptor beta chains given below trace back to one sample, sequenced in a study of blood T cells in healthy people across ages. A sample-barcoded 5' primer and a J-beta primer mix were used in a second PCR of roughly 6 to 11 cycles. TCRdb passed the 5' RACE reads through MiXCR, listing each CDR3 protein once. The sample has under 2,000,000 distinct CDR3 sequences, roughly 49% seen once. Sequences were obtained from blood. These TCRs come from a woman aged 40 to 55 in good health.

The V and J genes are TRBV5-1 and TRBJ2-7; D gene uncertain. Trimming left V 2 bases short and J 6 bases short, with 9 bases between. The V gene's germline CDR1 is SGHRS and CDR2 YFSETQ. CDR3 length: 12 amino acids. This CDR3 reads CASSFGEGEQYF. For the CDR3, the DNA is TGCGCCAGCAGCTTCGGTGAAGGCGAGCAGTACTTC.

This clonotype was recorded a few times. The chain carries TRBV27 and TRBJ2-1, with TRBD2 matching over 10 bases. CDR1 and CDR2 (germline): MNHEY, SMNVEV (reference sequence). The CDR3 is 16 amino acids. The J segment lost 5 bases and the V segment lost 4 bases, leaving 8 bases of the junction unmatched. The DNA of the CDR3 is TGTGCCAGCAGTTCGTTAGCGGGGGGACTCCACAATGAGCAGTTCTTC. Translated: CASSSLAGGLHNEQFF.

This chain connects TRBV6-2 or TRBV6-3 to TRBJ1-2; D remains ambiguous. The V gene's germline CDR1 is MNHEY and CDR2 SVGEGT. V lost 4 bases, J lost 7 bases, and 13 bases lay in between. The CDR3 sequence is 13 residues long. CDR3 residues: CASSSSDLRGYTF. Written as DNA, the CDR3 is TGTGCCAGCAGTTCGTCGGACCTGCGTGGCTACACCTTC.

The chain links TRBV6-2 or TRBV6-3 to TRBJ2-5; D perhaps matches TRBD1 (6 bases). Looked up from germline, CDR1 is MNHEY and CDR2 is SVGEGT. The CDR3 is made up of 16 amino acids. The ends were cut back, 6 bases at V and 2 bases at J, with 19 bases in the middle. The chain's CDR3 is CASRGIPGHPQETQYF. In DNA form, the CDR3 reads TGTGCCAGCAGAGGGATTCCGGGACACCCGCAAGAGACCCAGTACTTC.

The V call is TRBV9, the J call TRBJ2-7; D could derive from TRBD1 or TRBD2 (5 bases each). Trimming took off 7 bases at V and 10 bases at J, with 18 bases between the two ends. The CDR3 sequence is 12 residues long. Germline V gene lookup returns CDR1 SGDLS and CDR2 YYNGEE. CDR3 region: CASGTSERSQYF. The CDR3 coding sequence is TGTGCCAGCGGGACCTCAGAGAGGTCCCAGTACTTC. The full variable domain, with the rest looked up from reference TRBV9 and TRBJ2-7, is DSGVTQTPKHLITATGQRVTLRCSPRSGDLSVYWYQQSLDQGLQFLIQYYNGEERAKGNILERFSAQQFPDLHSELNLSSLELGDSALYFCASGTSERSQYFGPGTRLTVT.

In its sample, this clonotype was seen a few times. This chain connects TRBV6-2 or TRBV6-3 to TRBJ2-7; either TRBD1 or TRBD2 may fit D (6 bases each). The germline V gene has CDR1 MNHEY and CDR2 SVGEGT. V lost 7 bases, J lost 6 bases, and 19 bases lay in between. The CDR3 extends over 14 amino acids. CDR3 in amino acids: CASIRGGSPVEQYF. CDR3 DNA: TGTGCCAGCATTCGAGGGGGGTCGCCTGTCGAGCAGTACTTC.

In its sample, this clonotype was seen a few times. V gene TRBV27 combines with J gene TRBJ1-2, with a tentative D call TRBD1 (6 bases). The CDR3 contains 14 residues. Germline lookup yields CDR1 MNHEY and CDR2 SMNVEV (reference sequence). V lost 4 bases and J lost 4, with 13 bases in between. DNA for the CDR3: TGTGCCAGCAGTTGGGCAGGGGACGCCTATGGCTACACCTTC. It translates to CASSWAGDAYGYTF.

The chain links TRBV6-4 to TRBJ1-2, with D unresolved. This CDR3 has 13 residues. Between the trimmed V and J ends, which lost 11 bases and 8 bases, there was a span of 21 bases. CDR1 and CDR2 from the germline V gene are MRHNA and SNTAGT. Here the CDR3 reads CAPKPRTWRGYTF. Written as DNA, the CDR3 is TGTGCCCCTAAGCCGAGGACGTGGCGCGGCTACACCTTC.

This chain connects TRBV24-1 to TRBJ2-2, with 8 bases aligning to TRBD1. After removal of 3 bases from V and 1 base from J, the junction contained 3 bases not matched to a gene. The CDR3 is 16 residues long. The germline CDR1 and CDR2 sequences are KGHDR and SFDVKD. The CDR3, as DNA: TGTGCCACCAGTGATAACAGGGGGAAGAACACCGGGGAGCTGTTTTTT. This encodes CATSDNRGKNTGELFF.

This chain links TRBV4-3 with TRBJ1-5; 8 nucleotides agree with TRBD1. Germline V gives CDR1 LGHNA, CDR2 YSLEER. The J segment lost 4 bases and the V segment lost 4 bases, leaving 6 bases of the junction unmatched. The length of the CDR3 is 15 residues. Here the CDR3 reads CASSRRTGRNQPQHF. CDR3 DNA: TGCGCCAGCAGCCGGAGGACAGGGAGAAATCAGCCCCAGCATTTT.

Written as DNA, the CDR3 is TGCAGTGCTAGACCGGCCAGAGGCGTCAACTATGGCTACACCTTC. Translation: CSARPARGVNYGYTF. This sequence joins TRBV20-1 and TRBJ1-2; D not resolved. Germline CDR1 and CDR2: DFQATT and SNEGSKA (reference sequence). The CDR3 runs 15 residues. Trimming took 2 bases from V and 2 from J, leaving 15 bases between them.